The 6 T cell receptor beta chains reported below all come from one sample, sequenced in a study of T cells after yellow fever vaccination. TCRdb re-called the 5' RACE reads with MiXCR, one entry per CDR3 protein. The sample includes approximately 510,000 distinct CDR3 sequences, roughly a fifth of them seen just once. The sample here was PBMCs, taken roughly 20 days after the first yellow fever vaccination. These receptor sequences come from a man between 18 and 29 years old who received the YFV17D yellow fever vaccine.

The rearrangement uses TRBV12-3 or TRBV12-4 and TRBJ1-6, with D possibly being TRBD1 (5 bases). With 8 bases removed from V and 7 bases from J, the gap between germline ends came to 18 bases. The CDR3 is 15 amino acids. CDR3 sequence (DNA): TGTGCCAGCTCCTGGGGCCCCTCGACGAATTCACCCCTCCACTTT. Residues: CASSWGPSTNSPLHF.

This clonotype was observed a few times. In DNA, the CDR3 is TGCGCCAGCAGTGAGAGGAGAACCGCAATGAACACTGAAGCTTTCTTT. As protein: CASSERRTAMNTEAFF. The chain has TRBV10-2 and TRBJ1-1, with no clear D. Between the trimmed V and J ends, which lost 2 bases and 0 bases, there was a span of 13 bases. CDR1 and CDR2 from the germline V gene are WSHSY and SAAADI. The CDR3 has 16 amino acids.

The chain has TRBV3-1 and TRBJ2-2, with 9 bases identical to TRBD1. The CDR3 loop spans 16 amino acids. Germline values: CDR1 LGHDT, CDR2 YNNKEL (reference sequence). With V trimmed by 3 bases and J by 7 bases, 9 bases remained unmatched. This chain's CDR3 is CASSQAPGQGIGELFF. The CDR3, as DNA: TGTGCCAGCAGCCAGGCACCGGGACAGGGTATCGGGGAGCTGTTTTTT.

This clonotype was detected a few times. The chain employs TRBV28 and TRBJ2-3; D may be TRBD2 (8 bases). The germline V and J ends were trimmed by 8 bases and 2 bases, with 14 bases remaining between them. CDR3 length equals 14 residues. CDR1 is MDHEN and CDR2 is SYDVKM in the germline V gene. CDR3 sequence: CASGTAGVTDTQYF. DNA for the CDR3: TGTGCCAGCGGGACAGCGGGGGTCACAGATACGCAGTATTTT.

The genes are TRBV18 and TRBJ2-1; unclear D gene. The V end was cut by 0 bases, the J end by 6 bases, with 18 bases between. The length of the CDR3 is 17 residues. The germline V gene has CDR1 KGHSH and CDR2 LQKENI. In nucleotides, the CDR3 is TGTGCCAGCTCACCACCGGGTAGGGATACATCAGTCAATGAGCAGTTCTTC. It codes for CASSPPGRDTSVNEQFF.

This clonotype was observed a handful of times. The CDR3 DNA follows: TGTGCCAGTAGTATCTCAGGGAGGTCACCCCTCCACTTT. Protein: CASSISGRSPLHF. The V and J genes are TRBV19 and TRBJ1-6, with D maybe TRBD1 (5 bases). The CDR3 covers 13 residues. Germline V CDR1 and CDR2: LNHDA, SQIVND (reference sequence). Trimming took 3 bases from V and 10 from J, leaving 10 bases between them.